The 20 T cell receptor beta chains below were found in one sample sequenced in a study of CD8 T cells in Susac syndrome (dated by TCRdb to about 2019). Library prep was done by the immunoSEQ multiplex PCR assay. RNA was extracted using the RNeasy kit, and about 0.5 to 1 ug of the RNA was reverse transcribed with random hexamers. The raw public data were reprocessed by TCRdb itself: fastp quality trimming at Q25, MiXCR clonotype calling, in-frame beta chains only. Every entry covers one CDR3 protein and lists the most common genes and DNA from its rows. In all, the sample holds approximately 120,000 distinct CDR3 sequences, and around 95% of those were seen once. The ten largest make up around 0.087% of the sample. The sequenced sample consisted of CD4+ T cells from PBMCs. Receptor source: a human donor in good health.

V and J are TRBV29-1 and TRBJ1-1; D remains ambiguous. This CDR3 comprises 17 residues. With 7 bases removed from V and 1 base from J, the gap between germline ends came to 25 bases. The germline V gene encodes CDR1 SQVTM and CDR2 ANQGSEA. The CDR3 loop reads CSATSGELVRGNTEAFF. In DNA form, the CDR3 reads TGCAGCGCCACGTCTGGGGAGTTAGTTCGGGGGAACACTGAAGCTTTCTTT.

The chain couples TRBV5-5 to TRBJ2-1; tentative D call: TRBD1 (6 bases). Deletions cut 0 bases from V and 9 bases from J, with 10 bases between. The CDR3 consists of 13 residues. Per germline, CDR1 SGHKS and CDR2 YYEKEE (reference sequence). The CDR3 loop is CASSLEVRGEQFF. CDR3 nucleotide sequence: TGTGCCAGCAGCTTGGAGGTCAGGGGTGAGCAGTTCTTC.

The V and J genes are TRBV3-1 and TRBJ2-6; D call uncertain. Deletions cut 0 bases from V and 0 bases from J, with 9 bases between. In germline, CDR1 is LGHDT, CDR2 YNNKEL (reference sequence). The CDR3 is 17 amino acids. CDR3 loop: CASSQDRSVSGANVLTF. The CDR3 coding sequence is TGTGCCAGCAGCCAAGACAGGTCCGTCTCTGGGGCCAACGTCCTGACTTTC.

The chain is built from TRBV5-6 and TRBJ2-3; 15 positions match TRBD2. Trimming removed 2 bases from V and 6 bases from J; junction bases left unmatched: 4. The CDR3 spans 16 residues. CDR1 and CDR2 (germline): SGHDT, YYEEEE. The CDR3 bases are TGTGCCAGCAGCTTTCGGACTAGCGGGAGGGTTGATACGCAGTATTTT. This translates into CASSFRTSGRVDTQYF.

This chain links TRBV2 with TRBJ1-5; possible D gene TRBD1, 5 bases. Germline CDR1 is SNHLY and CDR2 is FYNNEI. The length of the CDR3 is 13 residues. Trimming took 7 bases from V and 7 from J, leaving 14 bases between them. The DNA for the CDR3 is TGTGCCAGCATGGGGGGAGGAGGACAGCCCCAGCATTTT. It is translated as CASMGGGGQPQHF.

CDR3 sequence reads: CASSLGGQGVRYEQYF. The CDR3 DNA is TGCGCCAGCAGCTTGGGGGGACAGGGAGTCCGTTACGAGCAGTACTTC. The V and J genes are TRBV5-1 and TRBJ2-7, with 9 bases identical to TRBD1. The V gene end was trimmed by 0 bases and the J gene end by 4 bases; junction bases not matched to a gene: 8. Germline CDR1 is SGHRS and CDR2 is YFSETQ. The CDR3 sequence is 16 residues long.

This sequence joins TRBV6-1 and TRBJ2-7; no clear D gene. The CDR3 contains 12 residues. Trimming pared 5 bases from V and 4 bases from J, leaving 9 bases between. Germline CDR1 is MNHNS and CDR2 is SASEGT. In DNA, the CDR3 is TGTGCCAGCAGTTCGCTCTGGTACGAGCAGTACTTC. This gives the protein CASSSLWYEQYF.

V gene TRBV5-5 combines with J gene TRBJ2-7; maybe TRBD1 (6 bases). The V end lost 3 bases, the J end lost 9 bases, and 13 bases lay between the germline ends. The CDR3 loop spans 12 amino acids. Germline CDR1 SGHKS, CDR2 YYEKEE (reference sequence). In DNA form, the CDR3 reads TGTGCCAGCAGCTCCGACAGGATGTCGCAGTACTTC. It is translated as CASSSDRMSQYF.

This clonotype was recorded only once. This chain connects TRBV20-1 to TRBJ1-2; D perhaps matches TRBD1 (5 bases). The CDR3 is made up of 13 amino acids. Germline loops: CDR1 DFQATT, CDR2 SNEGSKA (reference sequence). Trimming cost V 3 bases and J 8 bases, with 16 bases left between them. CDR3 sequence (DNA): TGCAGTGCTAGTGAGGGGCTGCCTCCGGGCTACACCTTC. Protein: CSASEGLPPGYTF.

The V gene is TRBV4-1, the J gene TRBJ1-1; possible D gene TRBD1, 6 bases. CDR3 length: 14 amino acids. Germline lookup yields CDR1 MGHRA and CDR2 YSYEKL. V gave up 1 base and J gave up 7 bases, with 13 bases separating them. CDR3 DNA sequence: TGCGCCAGCAGCCAAGTCAGTCAGGGGAATGAAGCTTTCTTT. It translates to CASSQVSQGNEAFF.

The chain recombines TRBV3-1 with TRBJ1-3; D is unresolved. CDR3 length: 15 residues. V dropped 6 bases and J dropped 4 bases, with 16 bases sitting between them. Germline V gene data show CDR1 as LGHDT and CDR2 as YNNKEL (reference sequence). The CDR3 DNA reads TGTGCCAGCAGTCCTCTGGCGGTTCTCGGAAACACCATATATTTT. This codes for CASSPLAVLGNTIYF.

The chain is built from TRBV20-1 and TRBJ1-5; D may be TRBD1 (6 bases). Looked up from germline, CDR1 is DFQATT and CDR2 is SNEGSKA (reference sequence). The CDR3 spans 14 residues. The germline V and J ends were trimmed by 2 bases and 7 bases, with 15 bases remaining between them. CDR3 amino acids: CSARPTGNRQPQHF. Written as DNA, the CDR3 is TGCAGTGCTAGACCTACAGGGAATCGCCAGCCCCAGCATTTT.

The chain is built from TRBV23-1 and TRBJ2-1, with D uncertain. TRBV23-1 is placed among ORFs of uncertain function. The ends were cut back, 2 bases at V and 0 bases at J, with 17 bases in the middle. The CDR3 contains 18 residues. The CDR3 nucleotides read TGCGCCAGCAGTCAAAACACGTATGGTGATAGCTCCTACAATGAGCAGTTCTTC. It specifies CASSQNTYGDSSYNEQFF.

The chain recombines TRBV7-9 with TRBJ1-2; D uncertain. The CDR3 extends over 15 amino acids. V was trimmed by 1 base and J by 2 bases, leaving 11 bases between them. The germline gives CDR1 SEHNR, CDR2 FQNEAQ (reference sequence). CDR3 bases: TGTGCCAGCAGCTTAGTGTCCAGCGGAAACTATGGCTACACCTTC. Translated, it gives CASSLVSSGNYGYTF.

CDR3 in amino acids: CASSPRPGLPIPGELFF. Here the CDR3 DNA reads TGTGCCAGCAGCCCTCGCCCGGGACTACCTATCCCCGGGGAGCTGTTTTTT. The genes are TRBV7-2 and TRBJ2-2, with 7 bases lining up with TRBD2. CDR1 is SGHTA, CDR2 FQGNSA, per germline. The CDR3 totals 17 residues. V lost 5 bases to trimming and J lost 6 bases; unmatched junction nucleotides: 15.

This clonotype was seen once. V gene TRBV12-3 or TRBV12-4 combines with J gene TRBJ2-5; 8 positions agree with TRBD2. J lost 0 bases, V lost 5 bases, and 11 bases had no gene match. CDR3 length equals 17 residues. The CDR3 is CASSPRYGRAHQETQYF. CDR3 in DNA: TGTGCCAGCAGTCCCCGGTACGGGAGGGCCCACCAAGAGACCCAGTACTTC.

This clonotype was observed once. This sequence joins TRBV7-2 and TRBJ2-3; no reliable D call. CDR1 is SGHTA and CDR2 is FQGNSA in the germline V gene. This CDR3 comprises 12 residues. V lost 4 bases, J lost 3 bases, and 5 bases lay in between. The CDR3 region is CASSSVTDTQYF. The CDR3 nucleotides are TGTGCCAGCAGCTCCGTTACAGATACGCAGTATTTT. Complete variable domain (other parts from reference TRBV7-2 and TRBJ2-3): GAGVSQSPSNKVTEKGKDVELRCDPISGHTALYWYRQSLGQGLEFLIYFQGNSAPDKSGLPSDRFSAERTGGSVSTLTIQRTQQEDSAVYLCASSSVTDTQYFGPGTRLTVL.

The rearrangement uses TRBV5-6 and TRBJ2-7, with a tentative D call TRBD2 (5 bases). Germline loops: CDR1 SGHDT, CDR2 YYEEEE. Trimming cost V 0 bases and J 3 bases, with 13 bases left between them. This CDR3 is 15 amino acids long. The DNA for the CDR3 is TGTGCCAGCAGCTTGGGCACGGGCGAGGGCTACGAGCAGTACTTC. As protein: CASSLGTGEGYEQYF.

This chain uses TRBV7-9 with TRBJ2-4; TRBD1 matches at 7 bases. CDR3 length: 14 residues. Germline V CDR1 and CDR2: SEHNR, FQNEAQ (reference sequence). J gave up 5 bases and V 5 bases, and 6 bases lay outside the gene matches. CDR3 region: CASSPGQPENIQYF. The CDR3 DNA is TGTGCCAGCAGCCCGGGACAGCCAGAAAACATTCAGTACTTC.

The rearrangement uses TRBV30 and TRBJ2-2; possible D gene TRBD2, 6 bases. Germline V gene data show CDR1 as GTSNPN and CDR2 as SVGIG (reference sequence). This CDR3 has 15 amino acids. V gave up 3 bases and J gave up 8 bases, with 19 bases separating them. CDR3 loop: CAWRMPPRGFGELFF. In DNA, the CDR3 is TGTGCCTGGAGAATGCCCCCTCGGGGGTTTGGGGAGCTGTTTTTT.